The entry below describes one T cell receptor (beta chain). In the study's own analysis: Amplifying reference gene primers gave estimates of nucleated cell counts. The data were produced by immunoSEQ multiplex PCR, yet TCRdb's version contains in-frame clones alone and is incomplete. That table gives V, J and clone size, and the DNA gave D and trimming. The data show about 200,000 clones, approximately 81% seen once. These data come from a study of blood T cell repertoires in COVID-19. Overall study context: The study drew acute and convalescent COVID-19 samples from the United States, Italy and Spain. Sample material is recorded as cDNA or gDNA derived from T cells, B-cell-depleted T cells, or PBMCs.

The origin of this receptor is a man in his forties or fifties who had recovered from COVID-19. The sample taken for sequencing was PBMCs or T cells enriched from blood (not recorded which).

Written as DNA, the CDR3 is TGTGCCAGTAGTATTGGGACTAGCTCAAATGAGCAGTTCTTC. Protein sequence: CASSIGTSSNEQFF. V is TRBV19 and J is TRBJ2-1; 9 bases are shared with TRBD2. Per germline, CDR1 LNHDA and CDR2 SQIVND (reference sequence). The CDR3 runs to 14 residues. V lost 3 bases and J lost 7; bases outside the gene matches: 4.